These T cell receptor beta chains were read from a single sample in a study of memory CD4+ T cells and cytomegalovirus serostatus. Assay used: immunoSEQ multiplex PCR; TCRdb lists only in-frame clones, some missing. Of over 40,000 clones in the sample, 75% to 85% were seen once. Material: memory CD4+ T cells from blood. The origin of the receptors is an adult in good health and CMV-seronegative. Each CDR3 is given with its conserved first and last residue. The order of the fields is J gene, clone size, CDR3 length, V gene, D gene, CDR3 DNA, CDR3 protein. D genes are given only for firm matches. Only part of the rows carry a size: once, few, many, or a class if the clone is expanded.

J: TRBJ2-4; size: -; length: 17; V: TRBV27; D: -; DNA: TGTGCCAGCAGTCCTTTGACGGTAGATTTAGCCAAAAACATTCAGTACTTC; CDR3: CASSPLTVDLAKNIQYF
J: TRBJ1-1; size: -; length: 15; V: TRBV15; D: -; DNA: TGTGCCACCAGCAGAGGTGTTCAAGGGAAGACTGAAGCTTTCTTT; CDR3: CATSRGVQGKTEAFF
J: TRBJ2-2; size: medium-sized; length: 15; V: TRBV7-2; D: -; DNA: TGTGCCAGCAGCTTAGGCTCAGGACCCACCGGGGAGCTGTTTTTT; CDR3: CASSLGSGPTGELFF
J: TRBJ2-7; size: -; length: 15; V: TRBV18; D: TRBD1; DNA: TGTGCCAGCTCACCACCGAACAGGGGATCGGGTGAGCAGTACTTC; CDR3: CASSPPNRGSGEQYF
J: TRBJ2-6; size: once; length: 14; V: TRBV6-5; D: -; DNA: TGTGCCAGCGGTGGGAGCTCTGGGGCCAACGTCCTGACTTTC; CDR3: CASGGSSGANVLTF
J: TRBJ1-1; size: -; length: 13; V: TRBV19; D: -; DNA: TGTGCCAGTAGTATTCGGGAGAACACTGAAGCTTTCTTT; CDR3: CASSIRENTEAFF
J: TRBJ2-1; size: -; length: 15; V: TRBV10-3; D: -; DNA: TGTGCCAATAAGGGGGGTGGTGCAGGGGACAATGAGCAGTTCTTC; CDR3: CANKGGGAGDNEQFF
J: TRBJ1-2; size: -; length: 16; V: TRBV6-1; D: -; DNA: TGTGCCAGCAGTCAAGCCAACCGCGGACCGGGATCAGGCTACACCTTC; CDR3: CASSQANRGPGSGYTF
J: TRBJ2-1; size: -; length: 15; V: TRBV9; D: -; DNA: TGTGCCAGCAGCGTAGACGGTACAACCTACAATGAGCAGTTCTTC; CDR3: CASSVDGTTYNEQFF
J: TRBJ2-5; size: -; length: 12; V: TRBV5-4; D: -; DNA: TGTGCCAGCAGCTTGGGAAGGGAGACCCAGTACTTC; CDR3: CASSLGRETQYF
J: TRBJ2-3; size: -; length: 13; V: TRBV2; D: -; DNA: TGTGCCAGCAGGACAGAACCCACAGATACGCAGTATTTT; CDR3: CASRTEPTDTQYF
J: TRBJ2-1; size: -; length: 15; V: TRBV5-1; D: TRBD1; DNA: TGCGCCAGCAGCTCGGGACAGGTGGGGGACAATGAGCAGTTCTTC; CDR3: CASSSGQVGDNEQFF
J: TRBJ2-3; size: -; length: 14; V: TRBV5-5; D: -; DNA: TGTGCCAGCAGCCGCCAGGGGACCACAGATACGCAGTATTTT; CDR3: CASSRQGTTDTQYF
J: TRBJ1-2; size: -; length: 16; V: TRBV5-1; D: -; DNA: TGCGCCAGCAGCTTGACGGGGGTGGACAGCCGCTATGGCTACACCTTC; CDR3: CASSLTGVDSRYGYTF
J: TRBJ2-4; size: -; length: 14; V: TRBV27; D: -; DNA: TGTGCCAGCAGTTCGGCTAGGGGGGAAAACATTCAGTACTTC; CDR3: CASSSARGENIQYF
J: TRBJ1-2; size: -; length: 15; V: TRBV5-6; D: -; DNA: TGTGCCAGCAGCACCCCAGGCAGGGCCACCTATGGCTACACCTTC; CDR3: CASSTPGRATYGYTF
J: TRBJ1-2; size: -; length: 16; V: TRBV5-6; D: -; DNA: TGTGCCAGCAGCTTGGCCTCGGGTGTGGGGTCATATGGCTACACCTTC; CDR3: CASSLASGVGSYGYTF
J: TRBJ2-7; size: -; length: 11; V: TRBV6-5; D: -; DNA: TGTGCCAGCACCGAGGGGATCGAGCAGTACTTC; CDR3: CASTEGIEQYF
J: TRBJ1-6; size: -; length: 13; V: TRBV7-8; D: -; DNA: TGTGCCAGCAGCTTAGATGTGGGTTCACCCCTCCACTTT; CDR3: CASSLDVGSPLHF
J: TRBJ1-4; size: -; length: 14; V: TRBV18; D: -; DNA: TGTGCCAGCTCAACCTCCGGGACCCAAAAAGGATTGTTTTTT; CDR3: CASSTSGTQKGLFF
J: TRBJ2-6; size: -; length: 16; V: TRBV19; D: -; DNA: TGTGCCAGTAGTCCCCCCCTTTGGGCTGGGGCCAACGTCCTGACTTTC; CDR3: CASSPPLWAGANVLTF
J: TRBJ2-7; size: -; length: 16; V: TRBV5-1; D: -; DNA: TGCGCCAGCAGCTTGGACGGGAAGGGTCCTTCGGGCGAGCAGTACTTC; CDR3: CASSLDGKGPSGEQYF
J: TRBJ1-6; size: few; length: 15; V: TRBV5-1; D: TRBD1; DNA: TGCGCCAGCAGCTTGGAGCAGGGGGGAAATTCACCCCTCCACTTT; CDR3: CASSLEQGGNSPLHF
J: TRBJ1-1; size: once; length: 16; V: TRBV11-2; D: -; DNA: TGTGCCAGCAGCTCAGGTGTTGGCAGCATGAACACTGAAGCTTTCTTT; CDR3: CASSSGVGSMNTEAFF
J: TRBJ1-5; size: -; length: 13; V: TRBV6-4; D: -; DNA: TGTGCCAGCAGTGCGGAGGAAAATCAGCCCCAGCATTTT; CDR3: CASSAEENQPQHF
J: TRBJ2-4; size: -; length: 14; V: TRBV9; D: -; DNA: TGTGCCAGCAGCGTATTTGGGGGCGGGGACATTCAGTACTTC; CDR3: CASSVFGGGDIQYF
J: TRBJ1-6; size: -; length: 16; V: TRBV25-1; D: -; DNA: TGTGCCAGCAGTGACTCTCGTCGACAGGTTTATTCACCCCTCCACTTT; CDR3: CASSDSRRQVYSPLHF
J: TRBJ1-1; size: few; length: 11; V: TRBV10-3; D: -; DNA: TGTGCCACCGCCATCAGGGACGAGGCTTTCTTT; CDR3: CATAIRDEAFF
J: TRBJ2-5; size: -; length: 13; V: TRBV7-9; D: -; DNA: TGTGCCAGCAGACGGACAGTCCAAGAGACCCAGTACTTC; CDR3: CASRRTVQETQYF
J: TRBJ1-1; size: once; length: 14; V: TRBV5-4; D: -; DNA: TGTGCCAGCAGCTCTGACGGAGGGAACACTGAAGCTTTCTTT; CDR3: CASSSDGGNTEAFF
J: TRBJ2-3; size: -; length: 19; V: TRBV7-7; D: TRBD2; DNA: TGTGCTAGCAGCGCCCCACTAGCGGGGGACCTATTTAGCACAGATACGCAGTATTTT; CDR3: CASSAPLAGDLFSTDTQYF
J: TRBJ2-3; size: -; length: 13; V: TRBV5-4; D: TRBD2; DNA: TGTGCCGCAGGACTAGCGGGGGGGGATACGCAGTATTTT; CDR3: CAAGLAGGDTQYF
J: TRBJ2-5; size: -; length: 13; V: TRBV18; D: -; DNA: TGTGCCAGCTCACCACCCCTCTCATGGGAGCAGTACTTC; CDR3: CASSPPLSWEQYF
J: TRBJ2-3; size: -; length: 16; V: TRBV18; D: TRBD2; DNA: TGTGCCAGCTCACCCGTCGCGGGGGGGAGCACAGATACGCAGTATTTT; CDR3: CASSPVAGGSTDTQYF
J: TRBJ1-1; size: -; length: 13; V: TRBV10-3; D: -; DNA: TGTGCCAGTACGGACTACTTTGCCACTGAAGCTTTCTTT; CDR3: CASTDYFATEAFF